This TCR beta chain comes out of a study of T cell clonality in common variable immunodeficiency. Regarding the study as a whole: In common variable immunodeficiency, TCR beta chains reportedly carried fewer deletions and N-nucleotide insertions.

V was pared by 2 bases and J by 0 bases, with 3 bases of the junction left unmatched. CDR1 SGHRS and CDR2 YFSETQ come from the germline V gene. The CDR3 is 16 amino acids. Comment on this clone: The target antigen is unknown. The read finishes 3 residues shy of the CDR3 end, and the germline J gene is used to complete it.

The data were produced by immunoSEQ multiplex PCR, yet TCRdb's version contains in-frame clones alone and is incomplete. The sample holds 25,000 to 35,000 clones, and no clone turns up only once. The clonotype comes from a human donor with common variable immunodeficiency. The sample comprised peripheral blood mononuclear cells. The genes are TRBV5-1 and TRBJ2-2, with TRBD1 matching over 8 bases. The covered CDR3 bases are TGCGCCAGCAGCTTCCAGGGGGCTCCGAACACCGGGGAG. Protein product: CASSFQGAPNTGE. The entire CDR3 protein is CASSFQGAPNTGELFF.